The entry below gives a single T cell receptor (beta chain) sequence along with its context. Germline V CDR1 and CDR2: MNHEY, SMNVEV (reference sequence). V was pared by 7 bases and J by 4 bases, with 16 bases of the junction left unmatched. The CDR3 has 17 amino acids. The data are from a study of technical replicates of blood from several donors. Profiling relied on immunoSEQ multiplex PCR, and the TCRdb table lists in-frame clones only, not all of them. The sample shows roughly 73,000 clones, roughly 93% of them seen only once. Sequencing used T cells isolated from PBMCs. This clonotype was obtained from a human donor in good health. The chain combines TRBV27 with TRBJ2-1, with 7 bases that match TRBD2. The CDR3 DNA follows: TGTGCCAGCAAAGGAGGGGACTCGCGGGAGATATACAATGAGCAGTTCTTC. This gives the protein CASKGGDSREIYNEQFF.